The 26 T cell receptor beta chains below all came from one sample that was sequenced in a study of liver allograft versus peripheral blood T cells. For the study at large: Transplanted livers held T cell receptor repertoires, and these were compared with repertoires in recipients' peripheral blood.

TCRdb passed the reads through MiXCR, listing each CDR3 protein once. The sample holds some 5,500 distinct CDR3 sequences, approximately 15% seen once. These receptors came from a human patient who had a liver transplant. Certain T cells may be donor cells from the graft.

A few counts support this clonotype. This chain connects TRBV6-1 to TRBJ2-1; 8 bases align to TRBD2. CDR1 is MNHNS and CDR2 is SASEGT in the germline V gene. V was clipped by 7 bases and J by 2 bases; unmatched bases: 4. The CDR3 covers 14 residues. The CDR3 here is CASMSGGAYNEQFF. The CDR3 DNA follows: TGTGCCAGCATGTCGGGGGGGGCCTACAATGAGCAGTTCTTC.

The chain employs TRBV25-1 and TRBJ1-6; no definite D call. The germline gives CDR1 MGHDK, CDR2 SYGVNS. V was clipped by 0 bases and J by 7 bases, with 13 bases between them. This CDR3 has 16 amino acids. As DNA, the CDR3 is TGTGCCAGCAGTGAATATACGGGAACGGCCAATTCACCCCTCCACTTT. Protein: CASSEYTGTANSPLHF. Full variable domain (outside the CDR3, taken from reference TRBV25-1 and TRBJ1-6): EADIYQTPRYLVIGTGKKITLECSQTMGHDKMYWYQQDPGMELHLIHYSYGVNSTEKGDLSSESTVSRIRTEHFPLTLESARPSHTSQYLCASSEYTGTANSPLHFGNGTRLTVT.

The chain joins TRBV28 to TRBJ2-7; 8 bases are a match to TRBD1. The V gene end was trimmed by 4 bases and the J gene end by 7 bases; junction bases not matched to a gene: 12. Germline lookup yields CDR1 MDHEN and CDR2 SYDVKM. This CDR3 region has 15 residues. The CDR3, as DNA: TGTGCCAGCAGTTCTACCGGGACAGGTGAAGGGGAGCAGTACTTC. Translation gives CASSSTGTGEGEQYF.

This clonotype was detected ten times or more. The CDR3 DNA sequence: TGTGCCAGCAGTTCTACAAAAAACTCTGGAAACACCATATATTTT. Translated: CASSSTKNSGNTIYF. V usage is TRBV12-3 or TRBV12-4 and J usage is TRBJ1-3; no reliable D call. Trimming cost V 4 bases and J 0 bases, with 10 bases left between them. There are 15 residues in the CDR3.

This clonotype was detected many times. The rearrangement uses TRBV20-1 and TRBJ1-1, with unresolved D. The V end was cut by 8 bases, the J end by 0 bases, with 19 bases between. This CDR3 has 15 amino acids. The germline CDR1 and CDR2 sequences are DFQATT and SNEGSKA (reference sequence). In DNA, the CDR3 is TGCAGTACGCAGACGACCAGGACGGTGAACACTGAAGCTTTCTTT. As protein: CSTQTTRTVNTEAFF.

By share of the sample, this clonotype is medium-sized (0.01 to 0.1%). The CDR3 bases are TGTGCCATCAGTCCCTCCGGGACGATCGACGAAAAACTGTTTTTT. This encodes CAISPSGTIDEKLFF. The chain couples TRBV10-3 to TRBJ1-4, with D perhaps TRBD1 (5 bases). Germline V gives CDR1 ENHRY, CDR2 SYGVKD. Trimming took off 5 bases at V and 8 bases at J, with 18 bases between the two ends. The CDR3 has 15 residues.

Judged by abundance, this clonotype is medium-sized. In nucleotides, the CDR3 is TGTGCCAGCTCACCACCTTCGGTTACCGAGCAGTACTTC. This encodes CASSPPSVTEQYF. The V and J genes are TRBV18 and TRBJ2-7; D gene unclear. V lost 0 bases to trimming and J lost 6 bases, with 9 bases between them. This CDR3 region has 13 residues. Germline assignment: CDR1 KGHSH and CDR2 LQKENI.

This clonotype is medium-sized by share. V and J are TRBV6-2 or TRBV6-3 and TRBJ1-2; D might be TRBD1 (5 bases). V gave up 0 bases and J gave up 0 bases, with 8 bases separating them. Looked up from germline, CDR1 is MNHEY and CDR2 is SVGEGT. CDR3 length: 15 residues. CDR3 nucleotides: TGTGCCAGCAGTTACTCGTGGGGCTCTAACTATGGCTACACCTTC. It encodes CASSYSWGSNYGYTF.

The chain combines TRBV18 with TRBJ2-1; D could derive from TRBD1 or TRBD2 (6 bases each). Trimming took off 1 base at V and 5 bases at J, with 9 bases between the two ends. The CDR3 has 14 amino acids. CDR1 and CDR2 (germline): KGHSH, LQKENI. CDR3 in DNA: TGTGCCAGCTCACCACAGGGGGGAAACAATGAGCAGTTCTTC. It translates to CASSPQGGNNEQFF. Variable domain in full (rest from reference TRBV18 and TRBJ2-1): NAGVMQNPRHLVRRRGQEARLRCSPMKGHSHVYWYRQLPEEGLKFMVYLQKENIIDESGMPKERFSAEFPKEGPSILRIQQVVRGDSAAYFCASSPQGGNNEQFFGPGTRLTVL.

This clonotype was counted between two and nine times. The V and J genes are TRBV30 and TRBJ2-4, with no clear D. The germline V gene encodes CDR1 GTSNPN and CDR2 SVGIG (reference sequence). There are 11 residues in the CDR3. V lost 2 bases, J lost 5 bases, and 4 bases lay in between. The CDR3 spells CAWSLQNIQYF. As DNA, the CDR3 is TGTGCCTGGAGTCTGCAAAACATTCAGTACTTC.

The sample holds one count of this clonotype. The rearrangement joins TRBV7-9 to TRBJ1-1, with D possibly matching TRBD1 (5 bases). Germline CDR1 is SEHNR and CDR2 is FQNEAQ (reference sequence). V was shortened by 7 bases and J by 5 bases, with 26 bases between the two germline ends. The CDR3 loop spans 17 amino acids. CDR3 sequence (DNA): TGTGCCAGCATTGGTAGTGACCAGGGAGGGCTGGGGACTGAAGCTTTCTTT. Its translation: CASIGSDQGGLGTEAFF.

In its sample, this clonotype was seen many times. This rearrangement joins TRBV7-2 to TRBJ2-3; no clear D. CDR3 length: 13 residues. Germline CDR1 is SGHTA and CDR2 is FQGNSA. V was pared by 5 bases and J by 2 bases, with 8 bases between. The CDR3 DNA sequence: TGTGCCAGCAGCCCTTACCACACAGATACGCAGTATTTT. Translating it yields CASSPYHTDTQYF.

This chain uses TRBV30 with TRBJ1-4; tentative D call: TRBD1 (6 bases). Germline loops: CDR1 GTSNPN, CDR2 SVGIG (reference sequence). The CDR3 covers 15 residues. The V and J ends lost 1 base and 10 bases respectively, with 19 bases between them. The CDR3 region is CAWSGREAGARKLFF. CDR3 DNA sequence: TGTGCCTGGAGTGGCCGGGAGGCAGGGGCAAGAAAACTGTTTTTT.

This clonotype is medium-sized. The V gene is TRBV6-2 or TRBV6-3, the J gene TRBJ2-3; no definite D call. Germline CDR1 reads MNHEY; CDR2 reads SVGEGT. The CDR3 loop spans 15 amino acids. V was trimmed by 2 bases and J by 5 bases, leaving 14 bases between them. In DNA, the CDR3 is TGTGCCAGCAGTTACGCTATGGGGTTCGGAGATACGCAGTATTTT. It translates to CASSYAMGFGDTQYF.

The V call is TRBV12-3 or TRBV12-4, the J call TRBJ1-6; 8 bases align to TRBD1. V gave up 6 bases and J gave up 7 bases; unmatched junction bases: 5. The CDR3 is 14 amino acids. CDR3 region: CASSRDRLNSPLHF. The CDR3 nucleotides read TGTGCCAGCAGCCGGGACAGGTTAAATTCACCCCTCCACTTT.

There are a few counts of this clonotype. This CDR3 reads CAWSVLAFPGTSGGPQETQYF. In DNA, the CDR3 is TGTGCCTGGAGTGTACTGGCTTTCCCCGGGACTAGCGGGGGACCTCAAGAGACCCAGTACTTC. This chain joins TRBV30 and TRBJ2-5; TRBD2 matches 14 bases. This CDR3 is 21 amino acids long. V lost 0 bases to trimming and J lost 2 bases; unmatched junction nucleotides: 17. CDR1 is GTSNPN and CDR2 is SVGIG in the germline V gene (reference sequence).

V usage is TRBV11-2 and J usage is TRBJ1-3; TRBD1 is a possible D gene (5 bases). The CDR3 spans 16 residues. Per the germline V gene, CDR1 is SGHAT and CDR2 is FQNNGV. V was shortened by 1 base and J by 3 bases, with 13 bases between the two germline ends. The CDR3 loop is CASSLVGGGSGNTIYF. The CDR3 DNA is TGTGCCAGCAGCTTAGTTGGGGGTGGAAGTGGAAACACCATATATTTT.

The sample holds many counts of this clonotype. The J gene is TRBJ1-3, the V gene TRBV15, with 8 bases lining up with TRBD1. This CDR3 contains 15 residues. Trimming cost V 1 base and J 4 bases; bases outside gene matches: 3. In germline, CDR1 is LNHNV, CDR2 YYDKDF (reference sequence). Here the CDR3 reads CATSRGWTGGNTIYF. CDR3 in DNA: TGTGCCACCAGCAGAGGTTGGACAGGGGGAAACACCATATATTTT.

This clonotype counts as medium-sized. The chain joins TRBV18 to TRBJ1-2; a weak D match, TRBD1 (5 bases). The germline V and J ends were trimmed by 3 bases and 4 bases, with 18 bases remaining between them. Germline loops: CDR1 KGHSH, CDR2 LQKENI. The CDR3 runs 16 residues. Here the CDR3 DNA reads TGTGCCAGCTCACCCACTTCCTCATCGACAGTCTATGGCTACACCTTC. Encoded protein: CASSPTSSSTVYGYTF.

The sample holds many counts of this clonotype. This chain links TRBV6-2 or TRBV6-3 with TRBJ1-5, with a weak D call TRBD1 (5 bases). Between the trimmed V and J ends, which lost 0 bases and 9 bases, there was a span of 15 bases. There are 15 residues in the CDR3. The germline gives CDR1 MNHEY, CDR2 SVGEGT. CDR3 region: CASSYSRRAQGPQHF. CDR3 coding DNA: TGTGCCAGCAGTTACTCGAGAAGGGCCCAGGGGCCCCAGCATTTT.

This clonotype appeared a few times. The chain is built from TRBV5-4 and TRBJ2-7; a weak D match, TRBD2 (5 bases). V was shortened by 4 bases and J by 7 bases, with 18 bases between the two germline ends. The CDR3 has 14 residues. Germline V gives CDR1 SGHNT, CDR2 YYREEE (reference sequence). The CDR3 coding sequence is TGTGCCAGCAGCGTACTCGGCGCCCGAGGGGAGCAGTACTTC. This encodes CASSVLGARGEQYF.

The chain carries TRBV2 and TRBJ2-2; D ambiguous. The CDR3 extends over 13 amino acids. The germline V gene has CDR1 SNHLY and CDR2 FYNNEI. Trimming removed 6 bases from V and 2 bases from J, with 7 bases in between. The CDR3 bases are TGTGCCAGCAGGGGTGAAAACACCGGGGAGCTGTTTTTT. The encoded protein is CASRGENTGELFF.

In its sample, this clonotype is medium-sized (0.01 to 0.1%). The chain carries TRBV7-2 and TRBJ2-7; no clear D. The V end was cut by 7 bases, the J end by 3 bases, with 16 bases between. Germline V gene data show CDR1 as SGHTA and CDR2 as FQGNSA. The CDR3 runs 14 residues. CDR3 in DNA: TGTGCCAGCAAAGAATCCCTGGGCGTCTACGAGCAGTACTTC. Amino acid sequence: CASKESLGVYEQYF.

This clonotype is classed as medium-sized. The gene calls are TRBV27 and TRBJ1-2; D gene uncertain. V was cut by 6 bases and J by 2 bases, with 13 bases left in between. Germline CDR1 and CDR2: MNHEY and SMNVEV (reference sequence). CDR3 size: 14 residues. CDR3 protein: CASRRVDGNYGYTF. As DNA, the CDR3 is TGTGCCAGCAGAAGAGTGGACGGGAACTATGGCTACACCTTC.

This clonotype counts as medium-sized. The chain has TRBV16 and TRBJ2-7; D is ambiguous. Per germline, CDR1 KGHSY and CDR2 FQNENV. V shed 3 bases and J shed 5 bases, with 14 bases lying between them. This CDR3 has 14 amino acids. The CDR3 loop is CASSHRNSFNEQYF. CDR3 sequence (DNA): TGTGCCAGCAGCCATAGAAATAGCTTTAACGAGCAGTACTTC.

This clonotype was detected many times. This sequence joins TRBV7-9 and TRBJ1-1; D ambiguous. CDR3 length equals 14 residues. V was cut by 5 bases and J by 4 bases, with 14 bases left in between. Germline V gene sequence: CDR1 SEHNR, CDR2 FQNEAQ (reference sequence). CDR3 in amino acids: CASSPHLDGTEAFF. CDR3 bases: TGTGCCAGCAGCCCGCACCTCGACGGCACTGAAGCTTTCTTT.